What follows are 21 T cell receptor beta chains derived from one specimen sequenced in a study (dated by TCRdb to 2013 to 2016). Receptor libraries were prepared by 5' RACE. Instrument used: Illumina MiSeq. TCRdb ran its own pipeline on the public reads, namely fastp trimming at Q25 and MiXCR clone calling, and kept in-frame beta chains. One record per CDR3 amino acid sequence lists the most common genes and DNA. The sample profile shows roughly 69,000 distinct CDR3 sequences; about 22% of them were found once. Over 2.5% of the sample comes from the top ten. The sample comprised memory CD4+ T cells sorted from a lymph node. This specimen's cell subset or site label, interpreted: memory CD4+ T cells, CD4+CD45RO+CD25-. These TCRs come from a female donor with breast cancer.

This clonotype has more than one count but fewer than ten. The J gene is TRBJ1-1, the V gene TRBV6-2 or TRBV6-3; weak D call: TRBD1 (6 bases). V was clipped by 2 bases and J by 0 bases, with 16 bases between them. CDR3 length: 17 residues. The germline CDR1 and CDR2 sequences are MNHEY and SVGEGT. CDR3 nucleotide sequence: TGTGCCAGCAGTTACGGGGGGGCAGGGAGCATGAACACTGAAGCTTTCTTT. Its translation is CASSYGGAGSMNTEAFF.

The CDR3 nucleotides read TGCAGTGCTAGAGATCGCGCCGTGACAGGGATTCAGCCCCAGCATTTT. Amino acids: CSARDRAVTGIQPQHF. The V and J genes are TRBV20-1 and TRBJ1-5; 7 bases fit TRBD1. The CDR3 totals 16 residues. CDR1 DFQATT and CDR2 SNEGSKA come from the germline V gene (reference sequence). J was trimmed by 6 bases and V by 0 bases; bases with no gene match: 11.

A few counts support this clonotype. The V gene is TRBV7-9, the J gene TRBJ2-7; perhaps TRBD1 as D (5 bases). Germline-derived CDR1 and CDR2 are SEHNR and FQNEAQ (reference sequence). The CDR3 totals 13 residues. V was pared by 4 bases and J by 6 bases, with 13 bases between. CDR3 amino acids: CASSSSQGSEQYF. Here the CDR3 DNA reads TGTGCCAGCAGCTCGAGTCAGGGATCCGAGCAGTACTTC.

The chain combines TRBV5-5 with TRBJ2-3; TRBD2 aligns across 11 bases. The germline CDR1 and CDR2 sequences are SGHKS and YYEKEE (reference sequence). This CDR3 has 14 amino acids. J was trimmed by 5 bases and V by 1 base; bases with no gene match: 0. CDR3 coding DNA: TGTGCCAGCAGCTTGCTAGCGGGAGGAGATACGCAGTATTTT. It is translated as CASSLLAGGDTQYF.

V is TRBV28 and J is TRBJ2-4; D gene ambiguous. CDR3 length: 16 amino acids. Trimming removed 4 bases at V and 0 bases at J, with 13 bases between. Germline CDR1 reads MDHEN; CDR2 reads SYDVKM. As DNA, the CDR3 is TGTGCCAGCAGTTCCGTGGTGCGCAGAGCCAAAAACATTCAGTACTTC. This translates into CASSSVVRRAKNIQYF.

This clonotype was found a few times. The chain couples TRBV3-1 to TRBJ2-1, with unresolved D. Trimming removed 1 base from V and 4 bases from J, with 11 bases in between. CDR1 LGHDT and CDR2 YNNKEL come from the germline V gene (reference sequence). This CDR3 region has 15 residues. CDR3: CASSQVLGSYNEQFF. The DNA for the CDR3 is TGTGCCAGCAGCCAAGTTCTTGGTTCTTACAATGAGCAGTTCTTC.

The table lists this clonotype with a few counts. The chain recombines TRBV12-3 or TRBV12-4 with TRBJ2-7; D is perhaps TRBD2 (5 bases). The CDR3 spans 15 residues. Trimming shortened V by 4 bases and J by 0 bases, and 13 bases separated the two germline ends. The CDR3 DNA sequence: TGTGCCAGCAGTTCCTGGACGGGAAGCTCCTACGAGCAGTACTTC. Its protein product is CASSSWTGSSYEQYF.

This clonotype was seen only a few times. This chain joins TRBV7-3 and TRBJ2-2, with D maybe TRBD2 (6 bases). The V end was cut by 6 bases, the J end by 1 base, with 9 bases between. This CDR3 comprises 14 residues. Looked up from germline, CDR1 is SGHTA and CDR2 is FQGTGA. CDR3 sequence: CASSSGVNTGELFF. The CDR3 DNA reads as TGTGCCAGCAGTTCGGGAGTGAACACCGGGGAGCTGTTTTTT.

The V call is TRBV5-4, the J call TRBJ2-4, with 8 nucleotides matching TRBD1. The CDR3 has 16 residues. CDR1 is SGHNT, CDR2 YYREEE, per germline (reference sequence). V was clipped by 0 bases and J by 4 bases; unmatched bases: 6. The CDR3 protein is CASSLGGDRIKNIQYF. DNA of the CDR3: TGTGCCAGCAGCTTGGGTGGGGACAGGATAAAAAACATTCAGTACTTC.

A few counts support this clonotype. The rearrangement uses TRBV5-4 and TRBJ2-5; 8 positions match TRBD2. The length of the CDR3 is 15 residues. The V segment lost 6 bases and the J segment 5 bases; nucleotides outside the gene matches: 12. Per the germline V gene, CDR1 is SGHNT and CDR2 is YYREEE (reference sequence). The CDR3 region is CASMERETAQETQYF. DNA for the CDR3: TGTGCCAGCATGGAGCGGGAGACGGCCCAGGAGACCCAGTACTTC.

This chain connects TRBV28 to TRBJ2-1; possibly TRBD1 or TRBD2 for D (5 bases each). The germline V gene has CDR1 MDHEN and CDR2 SYDVKM. The CDR3 runs to 12 residues. Trimming took off 3 bases at V and 10 bases at J, with 10 bases between the two ends. CDR3 region: CASSLRGQEQFF. The DNA for the CDR3 is TGTGCCAGCAGTTTGAGGGGCCAGGAGCAGTTCTTC. Filled out from reference TRBV28 and TRBJ2-1, the complete variable domain reads DVKVTQSSRYLVKRTGEKVFLECVQDMDHENMFWYRQDPGLGLRLIYFSYDVKMKEKGDIPEGYSVSREKKERFSLILESASTNQTSMYLCASSLRGQEQFFGPGTRLTVL.

This clonotype was counted ten times or more. This sequence joins TRBV7-6 and TRBJ2-3; the D is unclear. Germline CDR1 reads SGHVS; CDR2 reads FNYEAQ. The V and J ends lost 4 bases and 2 bases respectively, with 4 bases between them. The CDR3 covers 12 residues. As DNA, the CDR3 is TGTGCCAGCAGCTCCTCCACAGATACGCAGTATTTT. Its translation is CASSSSTDTQYF.

This chain joins TRBV7-9 and TRBJ2-3; tentatively, D is TRBD1 (6 bases). The germline V gene encodes CDR1 SEHNR and CDR2 FQNEAQ (reference sequence). The length of the CDR3 is 16 residues. Trimming pared 1 base from V and 0 bases from J, leaving 11 bases between. CDR3 nucleotides: TGTGCCAGCAGCTTAGGACTGGACAGCAGCACAGATACGCAGTATTTT. Protein product: CASSLGLDSSTDTQYF. Full variable domain (rest looked up from reference TRBV7-9 and TRBJ2-3): DTGVSQNPRHKITKRGQNVTFRCDPISEHNRLYWYRQTLGQGPEFLTYFQNEAQLEKSRLLSDRFSAERPKGSFSTLEIQRTEQGDSAMYLCASSLGLDSSTDTQYFGPGTRLTVL.

This clonotype was seen a few times. The chain employs TRBV19 and TRBJ2-3; possibly TRBD2 for D (6 bases). This CDR3 has 14 residues. V was trimmed by 8 bases and J by 4 bases, leaving 16 bases between them. Germline loops: CDR1 LNHDA, CDR2 SQIVND (reference sequence). CDR3 bases: TGTGCCAGTCGGGGCTTCGCGGGACCAGATACGCAGTATTTT. Translated, it gives CASRGFAGPDTQYF.

This chain links TRBV5-1 with TRBJ1-1; D gene unclear. V gave up 5 bases and J gave up 3 bases, with 11 bases separating them. CDR3 length equals 13 residues. Germline values: CDR1 SGHRS, CDR2 YFSETQ. The CDR3 DNA sequence: TGCGCCAGCAGAGGGTCAGCTGACACTGAAGCTTTCTTT. It yields the protein CASRGSADTEAFF.

This clonotype occurred many times. V and J are TRBV5-1 and TRBJ1-1; TRBD1 matches 7 bases. V trimming: 4 bases; J trimming: 0 bases; junction bases outside the gene matches: 3. This CDR3 has 14 amino acids. CDR1 is SGHRS, CDR2 YFSETQ, per germline. The CDR3 DNA sequence: TGCGCCAGCAGCGTGGGACAGATGAACACTGAAGCTTTCTTT. Its protein product is CASSVGQMNTEAFF. Full variable domain (remainder filled in from reference TRBV5-1 and TRBJ1-1): KAGVTQTPRYLIKTRGQQVTLSCSPISGHRSVSWYQQTPGQGLQFLFEYFSETQRNKGNFPGRFSGRQFSNSRSEMNVSTLELGDSALYLCASSVGQMNTEAFFGQGTRLTVV.

This clonotype was detected many times. The CDR3 sequence is CASSRPSVGEDTQYF. The CDR3, as DNA: TGTGCCAGCAGTCGGCCTAGCGTTGGGGAAGATACGCAGTATTTT. The rearrangement links TRBV28 to TRBJ2-3; D possibly corresponds to TRBD2 (6 bases). Trimming pared 5 bases from V and 5 bases from J, leaving 17 bases between. This CDR3 is built from 15 residues. Germline V CDR1 and CDR2: MDHEN, SYDVKM.

The chain combines TRBV27 with TRBJ2-5, with unresolved D. Trimming removed 1 base at V and 2 bases at J, with 5 bases between. The germline V gene has CDR1 MNHEY and CDR2 SMNVEV (reference sequence). The CDR3 has 13 residues. The CDR3 here is CASSLYRQETQYF. CDR3 sequence (DNA): TGTGCCAGCAGTTTATATCGACAAGAGACCCAGTACTTC.

This clonotype was observed a handful of times. The gene calls are TRBV20-1 and TRBJ1-5; the D gene is possibly TRBD1 (5 bases). This CDR3 spans 15 amino acids. The V end was cut by 1 base, the J end by 3 bases, with 13 bases between. CDR1 is DFQATT and CDR2 is SNEGSKA in the germline V gene (reference sequence). The CDR3 sequence: CSARATGGANQPQHF. The CDR3 DNA reads TGCAGTGCTAGAGCAACAGGAGGGGCCAATCAGCCCCAGCATTTT.

This chain uses TRBV7-8 with TRBJ2-1, with D possibly matching TRBD1 (5 bases). The CDR3 extends over 13 amino acids. Germline CDR1 SGHVS, CDR2 FQNEAQ. V gave up 5 bases and J gave up 5 bases, with 10 bases separating them. CDR3 protein: CASSIQVNNEQFF. CDR3 DNA: TGTGCCAGCAGCATACAGGTTAACAATGAGCAGTTCTTC.

This clonotype appeared a few times. The rearrangement links TRBV5-6 to TRBJ2-5; TRBD2 matches at 10 bases. Germline V CDR1 and CDR2: SGHDT, YYEEEE. After removal of 4 bases from V and 5 bases from J, the junction contained 11 bases not matched to a gene. CDR3 size: 16 residues. CDR3 protein: CASSRGAGGPGETQYF. In nucleotides, the CDR3 is TGTGCCAGCAGCCGTGGAGCGGGAGGGCCGGGGGAGACCCAGTACTTC. The full variable domain, its missing parts supplied by reference TRBV5-6 and TRBJ2-5, is DAGVTQSPTHLIKTRGQQVTLRCSPKSGHDTVSWYQQALGQGPQFIFQYYEEEERQRGNFPDRFSGHQFPNYSSELNVNALLLGDSALYLCASSRGAGGPGETQYFGPGTRLLVL.